This T cell receptor beta chain is drawn from a study of blood T cell repertoires in COVID-19. Study background: Samples came from the United States, Italy and Spain, spanning acute and convalescent COVID-19. PBMCs, B-cell-depleted T cells, or T cells were the source of the cDNA or gDNA that made up the material.

CDR1 MGHRA and CDR2 YSYEKL come from the germline V gene. This CDR3 contains 15 residues. V gave up 4 bases and J gave up 2 bases, with 13 bases separating them. Clones were sequenced by immunoSEQ multiplex PCR, and TCRdb holds only the in-frame ones, with some missing. The sample has hundreds of thousands of clones, approximately 85% seen once. This sequence originates from a man aged 45 to 65 with active or convalescent COVID-19. The chain recombines TRBV4-1 with TRBJ2-3; D is perhaps TRBD2 (6 bases). Sequenced sample: peripheral blood. In DNA, the CDR3 is TGCGCCAGCAGCCTACTAGCCTTCCTCACAGATACGCAGTATTTT. As protein: CASSLLAFLTDTQYF.